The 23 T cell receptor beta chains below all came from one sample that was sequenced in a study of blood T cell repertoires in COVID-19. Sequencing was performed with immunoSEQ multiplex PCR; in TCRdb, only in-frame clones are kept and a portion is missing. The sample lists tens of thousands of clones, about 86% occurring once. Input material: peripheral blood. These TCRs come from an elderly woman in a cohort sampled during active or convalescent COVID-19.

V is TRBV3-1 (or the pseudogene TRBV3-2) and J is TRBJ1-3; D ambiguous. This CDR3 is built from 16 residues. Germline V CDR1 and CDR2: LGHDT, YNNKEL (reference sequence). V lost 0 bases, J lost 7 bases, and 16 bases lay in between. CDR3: CASSQELLASGNTIYF. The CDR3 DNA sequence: TGTGCCAGCAGCCAAGAGCTTCTGGCTTCGGGGAACACCATATATTTT.

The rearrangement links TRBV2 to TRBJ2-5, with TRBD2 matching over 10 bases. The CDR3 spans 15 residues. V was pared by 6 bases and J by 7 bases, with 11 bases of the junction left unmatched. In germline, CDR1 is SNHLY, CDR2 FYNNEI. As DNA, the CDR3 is TGTGCCAGCAGGATAGCGGGAGGCCCCGGAGGGACCCAGTACTTC. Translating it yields CASRIAGGPGGTQYF.

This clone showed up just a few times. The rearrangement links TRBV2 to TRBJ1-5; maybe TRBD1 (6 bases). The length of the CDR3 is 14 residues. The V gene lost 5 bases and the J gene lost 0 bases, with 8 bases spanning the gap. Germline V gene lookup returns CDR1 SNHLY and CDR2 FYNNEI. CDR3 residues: CASSQGYSNQPQHF. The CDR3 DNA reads TGTGCCAGCAGTCAGGGGTATAGCAATCAGCCCCAGCATTTT.

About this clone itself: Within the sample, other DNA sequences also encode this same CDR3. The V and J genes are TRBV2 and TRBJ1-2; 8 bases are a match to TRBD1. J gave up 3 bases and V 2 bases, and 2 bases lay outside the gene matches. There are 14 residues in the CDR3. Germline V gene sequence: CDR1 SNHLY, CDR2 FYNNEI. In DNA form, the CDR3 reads TGTGCCAGCAGTGAACAGGGGGCTGACTATGGCTACACCTTC. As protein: CASSEQGADYGYTF.

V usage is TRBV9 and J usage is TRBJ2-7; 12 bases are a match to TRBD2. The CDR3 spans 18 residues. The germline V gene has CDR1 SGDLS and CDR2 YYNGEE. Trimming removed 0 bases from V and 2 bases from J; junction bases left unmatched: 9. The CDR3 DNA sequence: TGTGCCAGCAGCGTAGGGACTAGCGGGGATTCCTACACCTACGAGCAGTACGTC. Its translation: CASSVGTSGDSYTYEQYV.

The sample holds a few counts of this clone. This chain's CDR3 is CASSPFRGTGLTEAFF. The CDR3 DNA sequence: TGCGCCAGCAGCCCCTTTAGGGGGACAGGGCTCACTGAAGCTTTCTTT. The chain recombines TRBV4-1 with TRBJ1-1; 9 bases fit TRBD1. The junction had 10 bases not matched to a gene; V was cut back by 4 bases and J by 4 bases. In germline, CDR1 is MGHRA, CDR2 YSYEKL. The CDR3 has 16 amino acids.

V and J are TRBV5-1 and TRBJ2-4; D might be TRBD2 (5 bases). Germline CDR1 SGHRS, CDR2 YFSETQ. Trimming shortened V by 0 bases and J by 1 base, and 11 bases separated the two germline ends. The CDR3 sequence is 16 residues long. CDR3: CASSLGSGGAKNIQYF. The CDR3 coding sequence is TGCGCCAGCAGCTTGGGGTCGGGCGGGGCCAAAAACATTCAGTACTTC.

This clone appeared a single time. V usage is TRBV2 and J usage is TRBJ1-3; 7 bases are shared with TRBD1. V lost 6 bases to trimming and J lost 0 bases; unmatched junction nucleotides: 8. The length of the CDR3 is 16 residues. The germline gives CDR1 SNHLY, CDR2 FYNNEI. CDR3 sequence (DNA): TGTGCCAGCAGCCGGGGACAGAGAGCCTCTGGAAACACCATATATTTT. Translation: CASSRGQRASGNTIYF.

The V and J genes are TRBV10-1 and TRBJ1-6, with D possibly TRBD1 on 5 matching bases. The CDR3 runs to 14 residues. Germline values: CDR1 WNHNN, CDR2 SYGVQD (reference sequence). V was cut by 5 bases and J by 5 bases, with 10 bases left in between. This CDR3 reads CASSPGQNNSPLHF. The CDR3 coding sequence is TGCGCCAGCAGTCCCGGACAAAATAATTCACCCCTCCACTTT.

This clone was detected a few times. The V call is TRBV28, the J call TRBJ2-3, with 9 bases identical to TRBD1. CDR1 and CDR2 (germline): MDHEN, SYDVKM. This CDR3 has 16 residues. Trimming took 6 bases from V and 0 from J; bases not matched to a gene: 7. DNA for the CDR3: TGTGCCAGCAGCCCTACCGGGACAGGGAGCACAGATACGCAGTATTTT. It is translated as CASSPTGTGSTDTQYF.

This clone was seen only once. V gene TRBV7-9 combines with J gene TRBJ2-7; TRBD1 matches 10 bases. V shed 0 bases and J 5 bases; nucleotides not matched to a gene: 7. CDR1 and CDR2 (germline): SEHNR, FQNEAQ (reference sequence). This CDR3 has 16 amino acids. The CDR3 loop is CASSLATGTGANEQYF. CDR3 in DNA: TGTGCCAGCAGCTTAGCCACCGGGACAGGGGCAAACGAGCAGTACTTC.

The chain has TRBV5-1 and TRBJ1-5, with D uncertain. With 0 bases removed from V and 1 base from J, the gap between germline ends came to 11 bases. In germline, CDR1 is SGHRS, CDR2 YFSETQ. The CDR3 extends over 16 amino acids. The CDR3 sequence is CASSLGSGSSNQPQHF. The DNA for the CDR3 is TGCGCCAGCAGCTTGGGTTCCGGGTCGAGCAATCAGCCCCAGCATTTT.

This CDR3 reads CASSLVASGRFYNEQFF. CDR3 DNA: TGTGCCAGCAGCTTAGTGGCTAGCGGGAGGTTCTACAATGAGCAGTTCTTC. The chain combines TRBV7-2 with TRBJ2-1, with TRBD2 matching 11 bases. Germline trimming cut 1 base from V and 3 bases from J; bases unmatched to any gene: 5. The germline gives CDR1 SGHTA, CDR2 FQGNSA. The CDR3 length is 17 residues. The variable domain in full, completed from reference TRBV7-2 and TRBJ2-1, reads GAGVSQSPSNKVTEKGKDVELRCDPISGHTALYWYRQSLGQGLEFLIYFQGNSAPDKSGLPSDRFSAERTGGSVSTLTIQRTQQEDSAVYLCASSLVASGRFYNEQFFGPGTRLTVL.

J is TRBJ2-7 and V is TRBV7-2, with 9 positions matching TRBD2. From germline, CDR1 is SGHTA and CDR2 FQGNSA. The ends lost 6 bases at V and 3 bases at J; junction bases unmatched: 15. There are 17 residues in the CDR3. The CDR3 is CASSSYPTSGIHYEQYV. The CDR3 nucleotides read TGTGCCAGCAGTTCATACCCGACTAGCGGAATCCACTACGAGCAGTACGTC.

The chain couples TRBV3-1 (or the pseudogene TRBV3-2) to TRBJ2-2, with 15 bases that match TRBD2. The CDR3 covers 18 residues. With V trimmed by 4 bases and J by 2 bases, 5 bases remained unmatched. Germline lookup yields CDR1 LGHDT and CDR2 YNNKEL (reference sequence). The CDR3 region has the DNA TGTGCCAGCAGCCTCCTGGGACTAGCGGGAGGTAACACCGGGGAGCTGTTTTTT. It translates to CASSLLGLAGGNTGELFF.

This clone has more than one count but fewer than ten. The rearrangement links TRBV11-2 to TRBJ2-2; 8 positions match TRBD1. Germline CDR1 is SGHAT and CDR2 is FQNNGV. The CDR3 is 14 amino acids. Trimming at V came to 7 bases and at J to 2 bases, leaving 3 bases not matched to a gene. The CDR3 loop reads CASTGQENTGELFF. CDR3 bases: TGTGCCAGCACGGGACAGGAAAACACCGGGGAGCTGTTTTTT.

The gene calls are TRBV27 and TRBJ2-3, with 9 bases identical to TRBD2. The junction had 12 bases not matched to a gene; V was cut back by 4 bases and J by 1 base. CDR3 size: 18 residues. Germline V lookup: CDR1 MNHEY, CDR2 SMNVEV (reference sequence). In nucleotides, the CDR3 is TGTGCCAGCAGTTCCGTAGCGGGAGTGCCCCTCGGCACAGATACGCAGTATTTT. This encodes CASSSVAGVPLGTDTQYF.

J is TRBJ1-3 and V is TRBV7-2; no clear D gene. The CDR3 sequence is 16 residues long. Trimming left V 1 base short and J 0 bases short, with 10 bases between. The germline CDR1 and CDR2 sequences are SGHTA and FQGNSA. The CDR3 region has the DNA TGTGCCAGCAGCTTAGGACCGGGAGGCTCTGGAAACACCATATATTTT. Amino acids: CASSLGPGGSGNTIYF.

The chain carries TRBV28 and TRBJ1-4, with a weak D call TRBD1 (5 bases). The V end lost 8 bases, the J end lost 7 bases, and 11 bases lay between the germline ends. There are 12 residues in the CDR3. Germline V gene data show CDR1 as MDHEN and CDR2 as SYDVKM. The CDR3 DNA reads TGTGCCAGCCTTGGGGGAGGTGAAAAACTGTTTTTT. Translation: CASLGGGEKLFF.

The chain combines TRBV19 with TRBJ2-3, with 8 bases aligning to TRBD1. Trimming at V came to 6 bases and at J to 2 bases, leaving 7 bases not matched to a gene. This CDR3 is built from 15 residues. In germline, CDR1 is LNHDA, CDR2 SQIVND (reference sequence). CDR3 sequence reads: CASSPDRVNTDTQYF. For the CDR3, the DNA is TGTGCCAGTAGCCCGGACAGGGTGAACACAGATACGCAGTATTTT.

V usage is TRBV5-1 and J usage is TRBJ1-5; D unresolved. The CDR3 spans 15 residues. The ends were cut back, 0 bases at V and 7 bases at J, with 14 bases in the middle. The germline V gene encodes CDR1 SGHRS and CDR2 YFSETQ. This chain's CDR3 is CASSLGPEGGQPQHF. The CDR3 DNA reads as TGCGCCAGCAGCTTGGGGCCTGAGGGCGGGCAGCCCCAGCATTTT.

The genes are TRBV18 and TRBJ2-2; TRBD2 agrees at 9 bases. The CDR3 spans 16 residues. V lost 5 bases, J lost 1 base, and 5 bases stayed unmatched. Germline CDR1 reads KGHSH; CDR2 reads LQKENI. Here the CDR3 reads CASSTNSGGNTGELFF. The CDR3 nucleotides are TGTGCCAGCTCAACCAATAGCGGGGGGAACACCGGGGAGCTGTTTTTT.

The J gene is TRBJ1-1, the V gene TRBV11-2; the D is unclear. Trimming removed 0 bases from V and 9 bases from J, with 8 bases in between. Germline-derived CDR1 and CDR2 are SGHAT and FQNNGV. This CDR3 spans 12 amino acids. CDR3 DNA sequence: TGTGCCAGCAGCTTAGATAGAGGTAAAGCTTTCTTT. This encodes CASSLDRGKAFF.